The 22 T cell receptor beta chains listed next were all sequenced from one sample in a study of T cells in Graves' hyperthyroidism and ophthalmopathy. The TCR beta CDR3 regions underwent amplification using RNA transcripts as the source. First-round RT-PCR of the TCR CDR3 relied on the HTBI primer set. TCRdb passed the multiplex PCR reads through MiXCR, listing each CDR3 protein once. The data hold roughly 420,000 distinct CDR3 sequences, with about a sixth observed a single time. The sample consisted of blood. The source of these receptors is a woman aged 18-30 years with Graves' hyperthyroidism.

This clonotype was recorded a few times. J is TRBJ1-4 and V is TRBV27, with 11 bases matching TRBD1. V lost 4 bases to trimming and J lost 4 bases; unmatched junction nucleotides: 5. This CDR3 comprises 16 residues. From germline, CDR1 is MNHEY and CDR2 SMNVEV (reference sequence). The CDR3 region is CASSWGTGGINEKLFF. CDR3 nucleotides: TGTGCCAGCAGTTGGGGGACAGGGGGGATTAATGAAAAACTGTTTTTT.

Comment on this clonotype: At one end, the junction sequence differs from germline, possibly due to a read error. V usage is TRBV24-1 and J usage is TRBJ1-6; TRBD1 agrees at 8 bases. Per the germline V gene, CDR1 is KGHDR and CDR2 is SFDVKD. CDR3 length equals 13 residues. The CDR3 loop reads CATDSGTGSPLDF. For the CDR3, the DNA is TGTGCCACCGACTCCGGGACAGGCTCACCCCTCGACTTT.

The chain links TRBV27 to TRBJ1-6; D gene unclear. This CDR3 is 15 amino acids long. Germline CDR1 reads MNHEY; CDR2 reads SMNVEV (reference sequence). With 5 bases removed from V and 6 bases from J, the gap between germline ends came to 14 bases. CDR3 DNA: TGTGCCAGCAGTCGGACTCCAGGTGCTAATTCACCCCTCCACTTT. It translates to CASSRTPGANSPLHF.

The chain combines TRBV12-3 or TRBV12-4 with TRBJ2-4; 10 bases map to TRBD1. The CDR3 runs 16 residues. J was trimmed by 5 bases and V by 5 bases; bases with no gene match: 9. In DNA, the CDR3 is TGTGCCAGCAGTCCGGGTGGACAGGGGGTCCAAAACATTCAGTACTTC. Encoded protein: CASSPGGQGVQNIQYF.

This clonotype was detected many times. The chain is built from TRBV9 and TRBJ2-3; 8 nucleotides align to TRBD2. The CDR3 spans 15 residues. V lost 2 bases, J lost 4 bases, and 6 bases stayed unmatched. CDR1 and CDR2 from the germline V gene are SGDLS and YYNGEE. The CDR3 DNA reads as TGTGCCAGCAGCGTCGCGGGGGGCCGCCCAGATACGCAGTATTTT. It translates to CASSVAGGRPDTQYF. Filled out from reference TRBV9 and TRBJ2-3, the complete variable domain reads DSGVTQTPKHLITATGQRVTLRCSPRSGDLSVYWYQQSLDQGLQFLIQYYNGEERAKGNILERFSAQQFPDLHSELNLSSLELGDSALYFCASSVAGGRPDTQYFGPGTRLTVL.

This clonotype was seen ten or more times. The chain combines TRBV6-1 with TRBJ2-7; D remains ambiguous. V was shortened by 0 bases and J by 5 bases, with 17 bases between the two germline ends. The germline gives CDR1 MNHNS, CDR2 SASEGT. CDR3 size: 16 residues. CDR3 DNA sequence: TGTGCCAGCAGTGAAGCGCTCGGACCCCCAACGGACGAGCAGTACTTC. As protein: CASSEALGPPTDEQYF.

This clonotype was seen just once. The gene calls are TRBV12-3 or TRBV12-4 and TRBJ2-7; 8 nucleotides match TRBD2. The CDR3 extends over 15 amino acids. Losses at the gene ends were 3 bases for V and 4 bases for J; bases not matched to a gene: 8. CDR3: CASSFGAGAGYEQYF. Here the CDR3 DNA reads TGTGCCAGCAGTTTTGGAGCGGGAGCGGGTTACGAGCAGTACTTC.

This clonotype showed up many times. Here the CDR3 reads CASSPRQRETQYF. CDR3 coding DNA: TGTGCCAGCAGCCCCAGACAGAGGGAGACCCAGTACTTC. This chain joins TRBV7-6 and TRBJ2-5; D possibly corresponds to TRBD1 (5 bases). Germline V gene lookup returns CDR1 SGHVS and CDR2 FNYEAQ. The CDR3 length is 13 residues. Trimming left V 5 bases short and J 5 bases short, with 12 bases between.

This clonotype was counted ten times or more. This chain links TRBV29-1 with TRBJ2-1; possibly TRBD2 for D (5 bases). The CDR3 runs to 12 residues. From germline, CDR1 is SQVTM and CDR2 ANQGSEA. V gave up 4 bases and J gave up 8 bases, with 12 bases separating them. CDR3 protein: CSVVLLAHEQFF. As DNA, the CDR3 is TGCAGCGTTGTACTTCTAGCTCATGAGCAGTTCTTC.

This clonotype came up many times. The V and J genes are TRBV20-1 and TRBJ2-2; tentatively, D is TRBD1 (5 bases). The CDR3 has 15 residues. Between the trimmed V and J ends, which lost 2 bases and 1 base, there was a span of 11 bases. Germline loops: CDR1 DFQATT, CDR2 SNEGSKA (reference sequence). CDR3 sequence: CSARLAGWNTGELFF. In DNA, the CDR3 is TGCAGTGCTAGATTGGCAGGGTGGAACACCGGGGAGCTGTTTTTT.

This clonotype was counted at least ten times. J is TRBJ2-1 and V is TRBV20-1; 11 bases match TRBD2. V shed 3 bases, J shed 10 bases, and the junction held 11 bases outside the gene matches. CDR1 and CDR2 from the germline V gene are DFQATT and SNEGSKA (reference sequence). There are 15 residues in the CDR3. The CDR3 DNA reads TGCAGTGCTAGGGCAACCGGGACTAGCGGCGTGGAGCAGTTCTTC. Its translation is CSARATGTSGVEQFF.

Here the CDR3 DNA reads TGCGCCAGCAGCCAGACAGCTCTCCCGGGGAACACAGATACGCAGTATTTT. Translation: CASSQTALPGNTDTQYF. V usage is TRBV4-1 and J usage is TRBJ2-3; perhaps D is TRBD1 or TRBD2 (5 bases each). The ends were cut back, 3 bases at V and 2 bases at J, with 18 bases in the middle. Germline values: CDR1 MGHRA, CDR2 YSYEKL. The CDR3 contains 17 residues.

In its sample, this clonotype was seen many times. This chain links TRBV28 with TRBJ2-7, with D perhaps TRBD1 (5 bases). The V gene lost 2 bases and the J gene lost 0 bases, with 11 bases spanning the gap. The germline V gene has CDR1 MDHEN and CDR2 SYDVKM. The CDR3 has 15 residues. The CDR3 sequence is CASSLETALSYEQYF. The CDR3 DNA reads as TGTGCCAGCAGTTTAGAGACAGCCCTCTCCTACGAGCAGTACTTC.

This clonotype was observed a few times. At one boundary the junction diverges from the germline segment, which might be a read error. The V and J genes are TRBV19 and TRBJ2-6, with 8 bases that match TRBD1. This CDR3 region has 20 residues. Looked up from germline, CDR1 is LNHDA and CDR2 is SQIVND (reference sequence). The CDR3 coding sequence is TGTGCCAGTAGTATTCGTCTCCCTGGGACAGGCTTCTCTGGGGCCAACGTCCTGTCTTTC. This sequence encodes CASSIRLPGTGFSGANVLSF. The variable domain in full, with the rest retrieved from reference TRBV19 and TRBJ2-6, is DGGITQSPKYLFRKEGQNVTLSCEQNLNHDAMYWYRQDPGQGLRLIYYSQIVNDFQKGDIAEGYSVSREKKESFPLTVTSAQKNPTAFYLCASSIRLPGTGFSGANVLSFGAGSRLTVL.

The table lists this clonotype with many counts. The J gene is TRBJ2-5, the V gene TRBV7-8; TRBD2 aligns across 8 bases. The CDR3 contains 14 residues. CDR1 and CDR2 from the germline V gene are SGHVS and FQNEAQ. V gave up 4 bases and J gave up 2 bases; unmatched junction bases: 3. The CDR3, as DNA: TGTGCCAGCAGCTCCATAGCGGGACAAGAGACCCAGTACTTC. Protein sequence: CASSSIAGQETQYF. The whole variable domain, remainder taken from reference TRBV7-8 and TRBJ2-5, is GAGVSQSPRYKVAKRGQDVALRCDPISGHVSLFWYQQALGQGPEFLTYFQNEAQLDKSGLPSDRFFAERPEGSVSTLKIQRTQQEDSAVYLCASSSIAGQETQYFGPGTRLLVL.

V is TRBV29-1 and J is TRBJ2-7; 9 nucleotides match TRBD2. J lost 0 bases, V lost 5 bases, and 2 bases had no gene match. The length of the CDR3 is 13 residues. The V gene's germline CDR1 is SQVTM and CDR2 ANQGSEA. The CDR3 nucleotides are TGCAGCGTTTTTAGCGGGGGCTCCTACGAGCAGTACTTC. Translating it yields CSVFSGGSYEQYF.

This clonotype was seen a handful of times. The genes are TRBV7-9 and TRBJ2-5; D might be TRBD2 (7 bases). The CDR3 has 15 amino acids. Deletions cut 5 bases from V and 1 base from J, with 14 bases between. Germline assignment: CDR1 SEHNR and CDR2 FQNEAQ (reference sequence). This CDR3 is CASSREGGGQETQYF. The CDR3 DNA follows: TGTGCCAGCAGCAGGGAAGGGGGGGGCCAAGAGACCCAGTACTTC.

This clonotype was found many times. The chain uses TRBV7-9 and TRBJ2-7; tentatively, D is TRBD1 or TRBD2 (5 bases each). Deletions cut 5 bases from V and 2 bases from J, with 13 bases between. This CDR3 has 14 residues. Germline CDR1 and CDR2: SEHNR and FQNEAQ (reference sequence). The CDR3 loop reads CASSPGRTTYEQYF. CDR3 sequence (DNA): TGTGCCAGCAGCCCGGGACGGACGACCTACGAGCAGTACTTC.

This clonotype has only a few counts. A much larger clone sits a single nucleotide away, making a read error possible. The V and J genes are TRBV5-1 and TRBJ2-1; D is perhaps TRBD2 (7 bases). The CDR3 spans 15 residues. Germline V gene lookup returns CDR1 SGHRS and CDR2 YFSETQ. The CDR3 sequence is CASSLIAGADNGQFF. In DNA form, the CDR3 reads TGCGCCAGCAGCTTGATTGCGGGGGCGGACAATGGGCAGTTCTTC.

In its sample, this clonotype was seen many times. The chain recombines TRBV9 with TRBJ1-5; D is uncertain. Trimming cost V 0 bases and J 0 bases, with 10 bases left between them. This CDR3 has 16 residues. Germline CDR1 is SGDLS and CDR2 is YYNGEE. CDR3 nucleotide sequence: TGTGCCAGCAGCGTAGCGACAAACTATAGCAATCAGCCCCAGCATTTT. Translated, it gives CASSVATNYSNQPQHF.

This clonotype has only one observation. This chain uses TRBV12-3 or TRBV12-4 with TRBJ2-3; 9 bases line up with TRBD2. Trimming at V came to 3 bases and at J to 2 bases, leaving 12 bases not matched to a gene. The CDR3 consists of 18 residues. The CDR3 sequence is CASSLAPLAGVITDTQYF. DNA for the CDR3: TGTGCCAGCAGTTTGGCCCCTTTAGCGGGAGTCATCACAGATACGCAGTATTTT.

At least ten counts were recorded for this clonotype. For the CDR3, the DNA is TGCGCCAGCAGCCAAATCGGCGGGGAGCTGTTTTTT. It encodes CASSQIGGELFF. The chain carries TRBV4-1 and TRBJ2-2; no clear D gene. The CDR3 sequence is 12 residues long. CDR1 is MGHRA, CDR2 YSYEKL, per germline. Trimming took 2 bases from V and 7 from J, leaving 5 bases between them.